One and the same sample provided the 14 T cell receptor beta chains below, sequenced in a study of response to subunit inactivated influenza vaccine. In TCRdb, the RT-PCR reads were re-called with MiXCR into one record per CDR3 protein. The sample includes some 480,000 distinct CDR3 sequences, 9.5% to 13% seen only once; the top ten take more than 10%. Sequencing was performed on PBMCs from blood, taken about 40 days after vaccination. These receptors came from a man over 45 who received an inactivated influenza vaccine.

There are a few counts of this clonotype. This chain connects TRBV10-3 to TRBJ2-3; D unresolved. The CDR3 length is 16 residues. V was clipped by 7 bases and J by 0 bases, with 17 bases between them. Germline CDR1 reads ENHRY; CDR2 reads SYGVKD. The DNA for the CDR3 is TGTGCCATCAAACAGAAAATCCTGGCCAGCACAGATACGCAGTATTTT. Its protein is CAIKQKILASTDTQYF.

This clonotype came up many times. The chain combines TRBV20-1 with TRBJ2-1, with 13 positions matching TRBD2. CDR3 length: 13 amino acids. CDR1 is DFQATT, CDR2 SNEGSKA, per germline (reference sequence). J gave up 7 bases and V 5 bases, and 2 bases lay outside the gene matches. This CDR3 reads CSAPGLAGNEQFF. CDR3 bases: TGCAGTGCTCCGGGACTAGCGGGGAATGAGCAGTTCTTC.

In its sample, this clonotype was seen a few times. The rearrangement links TRBV12-3 or TRBV12-4 to TRBJ1-1; maybe TRBD1 (6 bases). The CDR3 is 13 residues long. Trimming left V 6 bases short and J 3 bases short, with 11 bases between. The CDR3 bases are TGTGCCAGCAGAACAGGGTCCTACACTGAAGCTTTCTTT. This translates into CASRTGSYTEAFF.

This clonotype showed up just a few times. This chain connects TRBV12-3 or TRBV12-4 to TRBJ2-2, with 10 bases lining up with TRBD2. Trimming removed 6 bases from V and 2 bases from J; junction bases left unmatched: 3. The CDR3 contains 15 residues. This chain's CDR3 is CASRKRGGNTGELFF. CDR3 DNA sequence: TGTGCCAGCAGGAAGCGGGGGGGAAACACCGGGGAGCTGTTTTTT.

The chain links TRBV29-1 to TRBJ2-1, with D unclear. Germline assignment: CDR1 SQVTM and CDR2 ANQGSEA. This CDR3 contains 15 residues. V lost 4 bases, J lost 0 bases, and 13 bases lay in between. This CDR3 reads CSVGTLQSSYNEQFF. DNA of the CDR3: TGCAGCGTTGGTACCCTTCAGAGCTCCTACAATGAGCAGTTCTTC.

The genes are TRBV7-2 and TRBJ1-3; perhaps TRBD1 as D (5 bases). V was shortened by 1 base and J by 4 bases, with 14 bases between the two germline ends. The germline CDR1 and CDR2 sequences are SGHTA and FQGNSA. The CDR3 extends over 16 amino acids. CDR3 DNA: TGTGCCAGCAGCTTAGATGGGGGGGTTTTCGGAAACACCATATATTTT. This gives the protein CASSLDGGVFGNTIYF.

This clonotype has just a few counts. This chain uses TRBV4-3 with TRBJ1-1, with TRBD1 identical over 8 bases. V lost 0 bases and J lost 6; bases outside the gene matches: 6. This CDR3 is built from 15 residues. Germline CDR1 reads LGHNA; CDR2 reads YSLEER. CDR3 amino acids: CASSQEGQGYAEAFF. In DNA, the CDR3 is TGCGCCAGCAGCCAAGAAGGACAGGGTTACGCTGAAGCTTTCTTT.

The chain combines TRBV6-4 with TRBJ2-6; the match to TRBD1 covers 9 bases. The length of the CDR3 is 17 residues. Germline CDR1 and CDR2: MRHNA and SNTAGT. The ends lost 7 bases at V and 0 bases at J; junction bases unmatched: 7. The CDR3 coding sequence is TGTGCCAGCAAAGGACAGGGGAGCTCCTCTGGGGCCAACGTCCTGACTTTC. The encoded protein is CASKGQGSSSGANVLTF.

This clonotype was seen at least ten times. The rearrangement joins TRBV6-1 to TRBJ2-1, with 10 bases fitting TRBD2. Germline loops: CDR1 MNHNS, CDR2 SASEGT. The trim removed 5 bases at V and 4 bases at J, leaving 5 bases unmatched. This CDR3 contains 15 residues. The CDR3 here is CASSQTSGPYNEQFF. DNA for the CDR3: TGTGCCAGCAGTCAGACTAGCGGGCCATACAATGAGCAGTTCTTC.

This clonotype has only a few counts. DNA for the CDR3: TGTGCCAGCAGCGTTAGCGGGGCGGGGACTGAGCAGTTCTTC. It is translated as CASSVSGAGTEQFF. This chain uses TRBV11-2 with TRBJ2-1, with 8 bases identical to TRBD2. The CDR3 has 14 amino acids. Germline CDR1 reads SGHAT; CDR2 reads FQNNGV. Germline trimming cut 5 bases from V and 9 bases from J; bases unmatched to any gene: 9. The full variable domain, its missing parts supplied by reference TRBV11-2 and TRBJ2-1, is EAGVAQSPRYKIIEKRQSVAFWCNPISGHATLYWYQQILGQGPKLLIQFQNNGVVDDSQLPKDRFSAERLKGVDSTLKIQPAKLEDSAVYLCASSVSGAGTEQFFGPGTRLTVL.

This clonotype was counted between two and nine times. The V call is TRBV11-1, the J call TRBJ1-3, with a possible D match to TRBD1 (6 bases). The V gene lost 2 bases and the J gene lost 8 bases, with 16 bases spanning the gap. The CDR3 sequence is 15 residues long. From germline, CDR1 is SGHAT and CDR2 FQDESV (reference sequence). The CDR3 loop is CASSLRGRGQDTIYF. Written as DNA, the CDR3 is TGTGCCAGCAGCTTACGGGGGCGCGGACAAGACACCATATATTTT.

The sample holds a few counts of this clonotype. The chain links TRBV5-1 to TRBJ2-7; possibly TRBD1 for D (6 bases). The CDR3 runs to 14 residues. Germline CDR1 is SGHRS and CDR2 is YFSETQ. Trimming removed 0 bases at V and 4 bases at J, with 11 bases between. Written as DNA, the CDR3 is TGCGCCAGCAGCTTGGGGACAGCCTATTACGAGCAGTACTTC. It encodes CASSLGTAYYEQYF.

The CDR3 sequence: CASSPNTRQGPKYEQYF. The CDR3 region has the DNA TGCGCCAGCAGCCCCAATACGCGACAGGGACCAAAATACGAGCAGTACTTC. The V and J genes are TRBV4-3 and TRBJ2-7; 7 nucleotides line up with TRBD1. The CDR3 covers 17 residues. V shed 4 bases, J shed 4 bases, and the junction held 16 bases outside the gene matches. Germline-derived CDR1 and CDR2 are LGHNA and YSLEER.

This clonotype was observed a few times. The chain carries TRBV15 and TRBJ2-5; no clear D. Germline CDR1 reads LNHNV; CDR2 reads YYDKDF (reference sequence). The germline V and J ends were trimmed by 4 bases and 5 bases, with 11 bases remaining between them. The CDR3 extends over 13 amino acids. CDR3 sequence: CATSNRVWETQYF. CDR3 sequence (DNA): TGTGCCACCAGCAATAGGGTGTGGGAGACCCAGTACTTC.